Listed below are T cell receptor beta chains from one sample, sequenced in a study of cytomegalovirus exposure and HLA in healthy donors. Produced via immunoSEQ multiplex PCR; TCRdb's table is partial and in-frame only. The table shows approximately 170,000 clones, with 60% to 80% occurring only once. Sequencing was performed on PBMCs. The receptors were sampled from a man in his forties or fifties in good health and CMV-seronegative. Both conserved end residues are part of each CDR3. The order of the fields is clone size, V gene, J gene, D gene, CDR3 protein, CDR3 DNA. D genes are given only for firm matches. Part of the rows lack a size; the others show once, few, many or a class for expanded clones.

>once|TRBV6-5|TRBJ1-3|-
CASSGGETGNTIYF
TGTGCCAGCAGTGGGGGGGAAACTGGAAACACCATATATTTT
>few|TRBV6-5|TRBJ2-5|-
CASSYEETQYF
TGTGCCAGCAGTTACGAGGAGACCCAGTACTTC
>few|TRBV25-1|TRBJ2-7|TRBD2
CASSEGTSGPDEQYF
TGTGCCAGCAGTGAAGGGACTAGCGGACCGGACGAGCAGTACTTC
>many|TRBV28|TRBJ2-7|-
CASTRDSSYEQYF
TGTGCCAGTACGCGGGACAGCTCCTACGAGCAGTACTTC
>-|TRBV30|TRBJ2-6|-
CAWSTGTGANVLTF
TGTGCCTGGAGTACCGGGACAGGGGCCAACGTCCTGACTTTC
>once|TRBV7-9|TRBJ2-7|-
CASSASTEQYF
TGTGCCAGCAGCGCAAGCACCGAGCAGTACTTC
>-|TRBV4-1|TRBJ2-7|-
CASAPDQTDPYEQYF
TGCGCCAGCGCACCGGATCAAACAGACCCCTACGAGCAGTACTTC
>-|TRBV7-3|TRBJ2-5|TRBD2
CASSFSGTETQYF
TGTGCCAGCAGCTTTAGCGGGACGGAGACCCAGTACTTC
>-|TRBV5-6|TRBJ1-1|-
CASSFINGPESFF
TGTGCCAGCAGCTTCATCAACGGTCCTGAATCTTTCTTT
>once|TRBV11-1|TRBJ2-3|TRBD2
CASSLARLAGENTDTQYF
TGTGCCAGCAGCTTAGCTAGACTAGCGGGGGAGAACACAGATACGCAGTATTTT
>-|TRBV6-1|TRBJ2-7|TRBD2
CASRPTGGVEQYF
TGTGCCAGCAGGCCCACCGGGGGGGTCGAGCAGTACTTC
>-|TRBV5-5|TRBJ1-3|-
CASSLDRTLNTIYF
TGTGCCAGCAGTCTCGACAGGACCTTAAACACCATATATTTT
>-|TRBV5-1|TRBJ1-5|-
CASSLVGGNSNQPQHF
TGCGCCAGCAGCTTGGTTGGGGGGAATAGCAATCAGCCCCAGCATTTT
>-|TRBV7-9|TRBJ1-1|-
CSSSPSQGITFF
TGTTCCAGCAGCCCCTCCCAGGGGATAACTTTCTTT
>-|TRBV5-1|TRBJ2-3|TRBD2
CASSHRLAGGAGTDTQYF
TGCGCCAGCTCCCACCGACTAGCGGGGGGGGCCGGGACAGATACGCAGTATTTT
>few|TRBV29-1|TRBJ2-2|TRBD2
CSVGLAGGELFF
TGCAGCGTGGGACTAGCTGGCGGGGAGCTGTTTTTT
>few|TRBV4-3|TRBJ2-7|TRBD2
CASSRVAGTYEQYF
TGCGCCAGCAGCCGGGTAGCGGGAACCTACGAGCAGTACTTC
>-|TRBV4-2|TRBJ2-3|TRBD1
CASSLTSPRQGIASTDTQYF
TGTGCCAGCAGCCTAACCTCTCCTAGACAGGGAATCGCTAGCACAGATACGCAGTATTTT
>-|TRBV7-9|TRBJ2-7|-
CASSNLYEQYF
TGTGCCAGCAGCAATCTCTACGAGCAGTACTTC
>-|TRBV6-4|TRBJ2-3|TRBD1
CASSTGTGWEDTQYF
TGTGCCAGCAGTACCGGGACAGGGTGGGAAGATACGCAGTATTTT
>-|TRBV2|TRBJ1-2|TRBD1
CASSPGQGNGYTF
TGTGCCAGCAGCCCCGGACAGGGTAATGGCTACACCTTC
>few|TRBV6-5|TRBJ1-2|-
CASSYSTNGVRGHTF
TGTGCCAGCAGTTACTCGACCAATGGCGTTCGGGGTCACACCTTC
>once|TRBV14|TRBJ2-5|-
CASSQTRPDHQETQHF
TGTGCCAGCAGCCAGACAAGACCGGATCATCAAGAGACCCAGCACTTC
>-|TRBV19|TRBJ1-4|-
CASSMQGTNEKLFF
TGTGCCAGTAGTATGCAGGGAACTAATGAAAAACTGTTTTTT